The 6 T cell receptor beta chains in this list originate from one sample, sequenced in a study of beta chain features in type 1 diabetes. cDNA synthesis used the whole RNA isolate, giving expressed TCRB sequences. Sequenced by immunoSEQ multiplex PCR; TCRdb stores in-frame clones only, minus some. The sample records some 150,000 clones, under 60% being singletons. The sample was Tregs from blood. These receptors were obtained from a man between 18 and 29 years old in good health.

This chain uses TRBV11-2 with TRBJ2-3; no firm D call. CDR3 size: 13 residues. CDR1 is SGHAT, CDR2 FQNNGV, per germline. The ends were cut back, 1 base at V and 6 bases at J, with 8 bases in the middle. This CDR3 reads CASSLALGDTQYF. As DNA, the CDR3 is TGTGCCAGCAGCTTAGCCCTCGGGGATACGCAGTATTTT.

This clone turned up a few times. The chain is built from TRBV7-2 and TRBJ2-1, with 14 positions matching TRBD2. Unmatched junction bases numbered 4, after V lost 5 bases and J lost 4 bases. This CDR3 is 16 amino acids long. CDR1 SGHTA and CDR2 FQGNSA come from the germline V gene. CDR3 loop: CASSPGLAGVYNEQFF. CDR3 bases: TGTGCCAGCAGCCCGGGACTAGCGGGAGTATACAATGAGCAGTTCTTC. The variable domain in full, with the rest retrieved from reference TRBV7-2 and TRBJ2-1, is GAGVSQSPSNKVTEKGKDVELRCDPISGHTALYWYRQSLGQGLEFLIYFQGNSAPDKSGLPSDRFSAERTGGSVSTLTIQRTQQEDSAVYLCASSPGLAGVYNEQFFGPGTRLTVL.

This clone showed up just a few times. This chain connects TRBV25-1 to TRBJ2-2; 11 bases are shared with TRBD2. The ends lost 5 bases at V and 4 bases at J; junction bases unmatched: 6. CDR1 is MGHDK, CDR2 SYGVNS, per germline. The CDR3 is made up of 16 amino acids. This CDR3 is CASSRGLAVSTGELFF. CDR3 bases: TGTGCCAGCAGTCGGGGACTAGCGGTTTCCACCGGGGAGCTGTTTTTT.

This chain joins TRBV5-1 and TRBJ1-5; the D gene is possibly TRBD1 (5 bases). V lost 0 bases and J 3 bases, leaving 7 bases between the germline ends. From germline, CDR1 is SGHRS and CDR2 YFSETQ. The CDR3 spans 14 residues. CDR3: CASSLGQINQPQHF. The CDR3 DNA is TGCGCCAGCAGCTTGGGACAGATCAATCAGCCCCAGCATTTT.

J is TRBJ2-1 and V is TRBV7-2; 10 bases match TRBD2. Germline assignment: CDR1 SGHTA and CDR2 FQGNSA. Trimming took 3 bases from V and 2 from J; bases not matched to a gene: 7. The CDR3 spans 17 residues. CDR3 in amino acids: CASSLQAGGGAYNEQFF. In nucleotides, the CDR3 is TGTGCCAGCAGCTTGCAAGCGGGAGGGGGGGCCTACAATGAGCAGTTCTTC.

The chain combines TRBV30 with TRBJ1-4, with TRBD1 as a possible D gene (5 bases). Germline CDR1 reads GTSNPN; CDR2 reads SVGIG (reference sequence). The CDR3 runs 15 residues. V was pared by 1 base and J by 7 bases, with 16 bases between. The CDR3 coding sequence is TGTGCCTGGAGTGAATTGGGCAGGGTATCTGAAAAACTGTTTTTT. Its translation is CAWSELGRVSEKLFF.